This record concerns one T cell receptor (beta chain) sequence. The protocol was immunoSEQ multiplex PCR, while the TCRdb copy is restricted to in-frame clones and leaves out a portion. The top ten clones hold about 16% of a sample with around 250,000 clones, just over 85% of them seen once. This sample is drawn from a study of blood T cell repertoires in COVID-19. Sequenced material: PBMCs or T cells enriched from blood (not recorded which). This sequence originates from a man in his late teens or twenties who had recovered from COVID-19.

The CDR3 here is CATSRDPGTGELFF. The CDR3, as DNA: TGTGCCACCAGCAGAGATCCGGGTACCGGGGAGCTGTTTTTT. The chain links TRBV15 to TRBJ2-2; D is uncertain. CDR3 size: 14 residues. Germline CDR1 reads LNHNV; CDR2 reads YYDKDF (reference sequence). Between the trimmed V and J ends, which lost 0 bases and 5 bases, there was a span of 7 bases.